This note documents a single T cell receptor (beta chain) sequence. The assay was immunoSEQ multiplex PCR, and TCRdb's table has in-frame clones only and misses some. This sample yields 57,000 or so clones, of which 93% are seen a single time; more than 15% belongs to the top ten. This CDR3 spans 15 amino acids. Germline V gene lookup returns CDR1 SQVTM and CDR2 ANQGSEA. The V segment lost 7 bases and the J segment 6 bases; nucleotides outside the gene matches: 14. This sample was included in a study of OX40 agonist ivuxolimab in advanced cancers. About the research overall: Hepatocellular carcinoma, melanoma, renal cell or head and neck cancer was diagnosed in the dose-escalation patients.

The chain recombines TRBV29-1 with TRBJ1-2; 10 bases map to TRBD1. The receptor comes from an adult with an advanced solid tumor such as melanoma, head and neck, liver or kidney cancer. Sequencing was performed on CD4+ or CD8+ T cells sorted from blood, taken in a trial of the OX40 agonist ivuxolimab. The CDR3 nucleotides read TGCAGCGCCCTGGGGGGGACAGGGGTGGCTCATGGCTACACCTTC. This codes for CSALGGTGVAHGYTF. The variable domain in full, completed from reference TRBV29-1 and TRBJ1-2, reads SAVISQKPSRDICQRGTSLTIQCQVDSQVTMMFWYRQQPGQSLTLIATANQGSEATYESGFVIDKFPISRPNLTFSTLTVSNMSPEDSSIYLCSALGGTGVAHGYTFGSGTRLTVV.